The 25 T cell receptor beta chains listed next were all sequenced from one sample in a study of cytomegalovirus exposure and HLA in healthy donors. The PCR made use of 60 Vbeta and 13 Jbeta primers. Method: immunoSEQ multiplex PCR; TCRdb's copy keeps in-frame clones and lacks some. The sample records about 120,000 clones, roughly 80% being singletons. Source material: PBMCs. These receptors all stem from a woman in her 40s in good health and CMV-seropositive.

The rearrangement joins TRBV7-3 to TRBJ2-1; D might be TRBD2 (6 bases). CDR3 size: 16 residues. The germline V gene encodes CDR1 SGHTA and CDR2 FQGTGA. V lost 2 bases to trimming and J lost 7 bases, with 18 bases between them. The CDR3 is CASSLGLREEGNEQFF. The CDR3 DNA sequence: TGTGCCAGCAGCTTAGGGCTGCGGGAAGAGGGGAATGAGCAGTTCTTC.

The chain combines TRBV11-1 with TRBJ2-5; no definite D call. The length of the CDR3 is 13 residues. V shed 1 base and J shed 5 bases, with 8 bases lying between them. Germline CDR1 and CDR2: SGHAT and FQDESV (reference sequence). The CDR3, as DNA: TGTGCCAGCAGCTTAGGAGTACGTGAGACCCAGTACTTC. Translated, it gives CASSLGVRETQYF.

The chain uses TRBV5-3 and TRBJ2-3; D perhaps matches TRBD1 (6 bases). TRBV5-3 is an open reading frame whose function is uncertain. This CDR3 contains 16 residues. V lost 2 bases to trimming and J lost 4 bases, with 17 bases between them. The CDR3: CARSLKQGERADTQYF. CDR3 coding DNA: TGTGCCAGAAGCTTAAAACAGGGAGAACGCGCAGATACGCAGTATTTT.

The gene calls are TRBV4-3 and TRBJ2-5, with 10 bases matching TRBD2. This CDR3 is built from 14 residues. V trimming: 1 base; J trimming: 4 bases; junction bases outside the gene matches: 0. Germline CDR1 is LGHNA and CDR2 is YSLEER. The CDR3 sequence is CASSQGLAGETQYF. The CDR3 DNA follows: TGCGCCAGCAGCCAAGGACTAGCGGGAGAGACCCAGTACTTC.

In the case of this clone: This CDR3 fails to terminate in the conserved phenylalanine or tryptophan, so it likely reflects a read error. Because the CDR3's place on the DNA is in doubt, the DNA is left out and the CDR3 is given as listed by TCRdb. The chain employs TRBV21-1 and TRBJ1-2; whether TRBD1, the table's D call, matches the DNA was not checked. TRBV21-1 is classified as a pseudogene. The length of the CDR3 is 10 amino acids, counting both ends. CDR3 loop: CARSTGSREL.

The chain combines TRBV5-4 with TRBJ1-1; 7 nucleotides match TRBD1. This CDR3 region has 15 residues. CDR1 is SGHNT and CDR2 is YYREEE in the germline V gene (reference sequence). Trimming removed 5 bases from V and 3 bases from J; junction bases left unmatched: 10. This CDR3 reads CASSPDRELDTEAFF. For the CDR3, the DNA is TGTGCCAGCAGTCCCGACAGGGAGTTAGACACTGAAGCTTTCTTT.

The gene calls are TRBV7-8 and TRBJ1-5; 9 bases fit TRBD1. After removal of 4 bases from V and 11 bases from J, the junction contained 15 bases not matched to a gene. Per germline, CDR1 SGHVS and CDR2 FQNEAQ. The CDR3 is 16 amino acids. CDR3 DNA: TGTGCCAGCAGCTCAGGACCGGGACAGGGTCTAATGGCCCAGCATTTT. Its protein is CASSSGPGQGLMAQHF.

The CDR3 bases are TGTGCCAGCAGTGAGGGGCTAGCGGATTACAATGAGCAGTTCTTC. This translates into CASSEGLADYNEQFF. This chain connects TRBV2 to TRBJ2-1; 7 bases are shared with TRBD2. Trimming removed 3 bases from V and 4 bases from J; junction bases left unmatched: 6. The germline V gene has CDR1 SNHLY and CDR2 FYNNEI. This CDR3 has 15 amino acids.

The chain is built from TRBV27 and TRBJ1-2; 12 nucleotides align to TRBD1. This CDR3 spans 15 amino acids. J gave up 5 bases and V 5 bases, and 6 bases lay outside the gene matches. Germline values: CDR1 MNHEY, CDR2 SMNVEV (reference sequence). CDR3 amino acids: CASSPGTGGAYGYTF. CDR3 nucleotide sequence: TGTGCCAGCAGTCCCGGGACAGGGGGCGCATATGGCTACACCTTC.

The V gene is TRBV10-2, the J gene TRBJ2-7; no firm D call. V lost 3 bases and J 3 bases, leaving 6 bases between the germline ends. Per the germline V gene, CDR1 is WSHSY and CDR2 is SAAADI. The length of the CDR3 is 12 residues. CDR3 sequence reads: CASSDTDYEQYF. The CDR3 DNA reads TGCGCCAGCAGTGATACTGACTACGAGCAGTACTTC.

The chain joins TRBV7-9 to TRBJ2-5; no clear D gene. Trimming pared 4 bases from V and 5 bases from J, leaving 14 bases between. This CDR3 has 14 amino acids. CDR1 and CDR2 (germline): SEHNR, FQNEAQ (reference sequence). The CDR3 region is CASSSPPGQETQYF. CDR3 coding DNA: TGTGCCAGCAGCTCCCCCCCTGGTCAGGAGACCCAGTACTTC. The whole variable domain, filled in from reference TRBV7-9 and TRBJ2-5, reads DTGVSQNPRHKITKRGQNVTFRCDPISEHNRLYWYRQTLGQGPEFLTYFQNEAQLEKSRLLSDRFSAERPKGSFSTLEIQRTEQGDSAMYLCASSSPPGQETQYFGPGTRLLVL.

V and J are TRBV6-1 and TRBJ1-5; 7 bases align to TRBD1. This CDR3 has 15 residues. V lost 4 bases, J lost 5 bases, and 8 bases stayed unmatched. Looked up from germline, CDR1 is MNHNS and CDR2 is SASEGT. This CDR3 reads CASSGGTGDHQPQHF. The CDR3 bases are TGTGCCAGCAGTGGGGGAACAGGGGATCATCAGCCCCAGCATTTT.

The rearrangement uses TRBV7-3 and TRBJ2-5, with D unresolved. Trimming took 3 bases from V and 5 from J, leaving 13 bases between them. CDR3 length equals 14 residues. CDR1 is SGHTA and CDR2 is FQGTGA in the germline V gene. In nucleotides, the CDR3 is TGTGCCAGCAGCTTTTTGGGCAATCGGGAGACCCAGTACTTC. Translating gives CASSFLGNRETQYF.

The chain has TRBV7-2 and TRBJ2-3; D is possibly TRBD1 (5 bases). CDR1 SGHTA and CDR2 FQGNSA come from the germline V gene. V was pared by 1 base and J by 4 bases, with 9 bases between. The CDR3 has 14 amino acids. The CDR3 nucleotides are TGTGCCAGCAGCTTAGGGGGCAGCTCAGATACGCAGTATTTT. Protein: CASSLGGSSDTQYF.

The chain couples TRBV19 to TRBJ2-1; D not certain. This CDR3 has 14 residues. V was trimmed by 5 bases and J by 5 bases, leaving 13 bases between them. Germline V gene lookup returns CDR1 LNHDA and CDR2 SQIVND (reference sequence). The CDR3 coding sequence is TGTGCCAGTAGTTCGGGTCGCGGCAACAATGAGCAGTTCTTC. Translation gives CASSSGRGNNEQFF.

The CDR3 protein is CASKGLAGNTGELFF. The CDR3 region has the DNA TGTGCCAGCAAGGGACTAGCGGGCAACACCGGGGAGCTGTTTTTT. V is TRBV6-1 and J is TRBJ2-2; 12 bases are a match to TRBD2. V dropped 7 bases and J dropped 2; count of bases not matched to a gene: 2. The CDR3 totals 15 residues. CDR1 is MNHNS and CDR2 is SASEGT in the germline V gene.

The V and J genes are TRBV7-9 and TRBJ1-4; 8 nucleotides line up with TRBD1. Germline assignment: CDR1 SEHNR and CDR2 FQNEAQ (reference sequence). CDR3 length: 15 residues. V lost 5 bases and J lost 2; bases outside the gene matches: 4. This CDR3 is CASSPGDRTNEKLFF. The CDR3 region has the DNA TGTGCCAGCAGCCCGGGGGACAGGACTAATGAAAAACTGTTTTTT.

The genes are TRBV2 and TRBJ2-7; maybe TRBD2 (6 bases). CDR1 SNHLY and CDR2 FYNNEI come from the germline V gene. There are 14 residues in the CDR3. With 5 bases removed from V and 3 bases from J, the gap between germline ends came to 14 bases. CDR3 sequence reads: CASSRAGTGYEQYF. The CDR3 DNA is TGTGCCAGCAGTCGGGCCGGGACTGGCTACGAGCAGTACTTC.

V usage is TRBV19 and J usage is TRBJ1-5; D may be TRBD1 (5 bases). Germline V CDR1 and CDR2: LNHDA, SQIVND (reference sequence). The CDR3 sequence is 13 residues long. The V gene lost 6 bases and the J gene lost 3 bases, with 9 bases spanning the gap. The CDR3 sequence is CASRWDSNQPQHF. The CDR3 nucleotides read TGTGCCAGTAGGTGGGACTCCAATCAGCCCCAGCATTTT.

The chain employs TRBV6-5 and TRBJ2-7; 8 nucleotides agree with TRBD1. The V segment lost 6 bases and the J segment 3 bases; nucleotides outside the gene matches: 10. Germline V gives CDR1 MNHEY, CDR2 SVGAGI. The CDR3 has 15 amino acids. In DNA, the CDR3 is TGTGCCAGCAGCCCATCCGGGACAGGCTTCTACGAGCAGTACTTC. The encoded protein is CASSPSGTGFYEQYF.

This clone has a handful of counts. This sequence joins TRBV25-1 and TRBJ1-2, with a tentative D call TRBD1 (5 bases). This CDR3 spans 13 amino acids. Germline-derived CDR1 and CDR2 are MGHDK and SYGVNS. The V and J ends lost 2 bases and 5 bases respectively, with 9 bases between them. The CDR3 bases are TGTGCCAGCAGTGAACACGGGACTTATGGCTACACCTTC. Its protein is CASSEHGTYGYTF.

The chain has TRBV7-8 and TRBJ1-4, with unresolved D. In germline, CDR1 is SGHVS, CDR2 FQNEAQ. V lost 3 bases to trimming and J lost 0 bases, with 11 bases between them. This CDR3 comprises 16 residues. CDR3 sequence (DNA): TGTGCCAGCAGCTTGGGGAGGATTCCAACTAATGAAAAACTGTTTTTT. It encodes CASSLGRIPTNEKLFF. Based on the CDR3 plus reference TRBV7-8 and TRBJ1-4, the full variable domain is GAGVSQSPRYKVAKRGQDVALRCDPISGHVSLFWYQQALGQGPEFLTYFQNEAQLDKSGLPSDRFFAERPEGSVSTLKIQRTQQEDSAVYLCASSLGRIPTNEKLFFGSGTQLSVL.

This chain joins TRBV6-5 and TRBJ1-5; 8 nucleotides line up with TRBD1. Germline V lookup: CDR1 MNHEY, CDR2 SVGAGI. There are 15 residues in the CDR3. Unmatched junction bases numbered 5, after V lost 6 bases and J lost 1 base. The CDR3 sequence: CASRRTGSSNQPQHF. The DNA of the CDR3 is TGTGCCAGCAGAAGGACAGGGAGCAGCAATCAGCCCCAGCATTTT.

This clone was seen once. The chain employs TRBV5-1 and TRBJ1-4; D remains unclear. CDR3 length: 15 amino acids. Looked up from germline, CDR1 is SGHRS and CDR2 is YFSETQ. The V end lost 6 bases, the J end lost 4 bases, and 16 bases lay between the germline ends. CDR3 amino acids: CASTPGKQHNEKLFF. CDR3 nucleotides: TGCGCCAGCACCCCCGGGAAGCAGCATAATGAAAAACTGTTTTTT.

V and J are TRBV7-2 and TRBJ1-2; 11 bases match TRBD1. V trimming: 5 bases; J trimming: 3 bases; junction bases outside the gene matches: 8. This CDR3 spans 16 amino acids. The germline CDR1 and CDR2 sequences are SGHTA and FQGNSA. Here the CDR3 DNA reads TGTGCCAGCAGCCTCCAGAGGACAGGGGGCGACTATGGCTACACCTTC. Translating gives CASSLQRTGGDYGYTF.